This T cell receptor (beta chain) was documented in a study of blood T cells in healthy people across ages. The CDR3 extends over 15 amino acids. CDR1 is LGHNA, CDR2 YNFKEQ, per germline. The V gene end was trimmed by 1 base and the J gene end by 4 bases; junction bases not matched to a gene: 2. The draw of peripheral blood yielded about 10 milliliters from each donor. A remark on this clonotype: What it binds is not known.

Study-wide results and caveats: Older individuals had lower TCR beta diversity per million T cells (the decline was roughly linear). Comparison with aged donors showed that long-lived donors had more naive CD4+ cells and higher diversity.

A sample-barcoded 5' primer and a J-beta primer mix were used in a second PCR of roughly 7 to 12 cycles. Samples each returned at least 3 million CDR3-containing paired-end reads. TCRdb re-analysed the 5' RACE reads in MiXCR, keeping a single row per CDR3 protein. Of about a million distinct CDR3 sequences detected, around 48% appear once; the ten largest clones hold around an eighth. The TCR was taken from a man aged 25 to 45 in good health. The sample was blood. The V and J genes are TRBV4-2 and TRBJ2-3; 10 bases agree with TRBD1. CDR3 region: CASSQGGQGPDTQYF. The CDR3 DNA sequence: TGTGCCAGCAGCCAAGGGGGACAGGGGCCAGATACGCAGTATTTT.